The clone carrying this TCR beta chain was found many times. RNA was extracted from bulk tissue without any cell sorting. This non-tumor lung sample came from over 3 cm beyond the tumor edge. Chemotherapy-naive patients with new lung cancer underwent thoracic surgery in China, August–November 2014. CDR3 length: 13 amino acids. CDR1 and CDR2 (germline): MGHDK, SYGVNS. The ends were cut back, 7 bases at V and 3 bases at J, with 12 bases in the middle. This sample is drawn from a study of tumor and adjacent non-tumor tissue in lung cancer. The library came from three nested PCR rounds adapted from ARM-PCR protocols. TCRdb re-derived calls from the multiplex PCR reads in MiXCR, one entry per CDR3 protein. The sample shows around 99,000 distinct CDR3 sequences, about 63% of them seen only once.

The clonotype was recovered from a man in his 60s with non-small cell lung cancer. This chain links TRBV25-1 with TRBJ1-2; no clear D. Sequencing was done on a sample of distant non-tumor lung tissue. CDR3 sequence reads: CASNLGEDYGYTF. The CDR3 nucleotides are TGTGCCAGCAATCTTGGGGAGGACTATGGCTACACCTTC.